Reported below is one T cell receptor (beta chain). Antigen: not known. The sample belongs to a study of T cell repertoires in cytomegalovirus infection. The CDR3 has 15 amino acids. V was pared by 6 bases and J by 2 bases, with 4 bases of the junction left unmatched. TCRdb reprocessed the reads with MiXCR, giving one entry per CDR3 protein. This sample carries a few hundred thousand distinct CDR3 sequences, about 35% of them seen once, and the ten largest clones take approximately 13%. The specimen was cultured PBMCs, collected from culture after CMV antigen stimulation. The TCR comes from a human donor in good health (CMV status not recorded). Some clones in this sample may be carry-over from other donors' samples. V and J are TRBV12-3 or TRBV12-4 and TRBJ2-3, with 11 bases lining up with TRBD2. CDR3 in amino acids: CASRPGLADTDTQYF. In DNA, the CDR3 is TGTGCCAGCAGACCGGGACTAGCGGACACAGATACGCAGTATTTT.